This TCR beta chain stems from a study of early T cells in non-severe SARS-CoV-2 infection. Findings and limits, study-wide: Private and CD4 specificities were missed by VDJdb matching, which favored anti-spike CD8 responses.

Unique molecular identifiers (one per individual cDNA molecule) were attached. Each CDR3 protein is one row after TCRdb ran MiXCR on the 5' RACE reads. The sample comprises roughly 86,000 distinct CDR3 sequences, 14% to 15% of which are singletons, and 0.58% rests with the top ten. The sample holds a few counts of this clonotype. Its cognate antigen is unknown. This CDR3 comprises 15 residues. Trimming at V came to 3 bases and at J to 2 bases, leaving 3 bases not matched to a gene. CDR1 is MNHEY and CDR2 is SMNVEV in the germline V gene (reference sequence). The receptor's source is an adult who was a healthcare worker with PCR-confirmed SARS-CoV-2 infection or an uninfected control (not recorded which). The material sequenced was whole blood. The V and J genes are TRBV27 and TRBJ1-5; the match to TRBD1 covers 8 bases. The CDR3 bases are TGTGCCAGCAGTTTCTCAGGGGGCGGCAATCAGCCCCAGCATTTT. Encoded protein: CASSFSGGGNQPQHF.